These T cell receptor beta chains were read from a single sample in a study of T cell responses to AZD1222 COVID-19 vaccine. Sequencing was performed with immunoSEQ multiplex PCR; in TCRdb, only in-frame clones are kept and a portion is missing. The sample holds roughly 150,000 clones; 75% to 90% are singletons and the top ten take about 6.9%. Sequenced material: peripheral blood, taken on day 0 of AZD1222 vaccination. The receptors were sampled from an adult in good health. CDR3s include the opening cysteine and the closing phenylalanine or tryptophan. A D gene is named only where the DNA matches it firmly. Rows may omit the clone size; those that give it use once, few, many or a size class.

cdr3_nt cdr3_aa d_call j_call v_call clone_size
TGTGCCAGCTCAGTGGCTAGCGGGTCCTACGAGCAGTACTTC CASSVASGSYEQYF TRBD2 TRBJ2-7 TRBV18 NA
TGTGCCACCAGGAGGAGCTCTGGAAACACCATATATTTT CATRRSSGNTIYF NA TRBJ1-3 TRBV19 NA
TGTGCCAGTAGTTATGGGACATTCGGAGATACGCAGTATTTT CASSYGTFGDTQYF NA TRBJ2-3 TRBV19 NA
TGTGCCAGCAGTTACTCTCCCGGGACAAGCAATGAGCAGTTCTTC CASSYSPGTSNEQFF NA TRBJ2-1 TRBV6-6 NA
TGTGCCAGCAGCCTACCCGGAGTCGCAGGAAATTCACCCCTCCACTTT CASSLPGVAGNSPLHF NA TRBJ1-6 TRBV3-1/TRBV3-2 NA
TGTGCCAGCAGCGGCCCCGGGACAGGGGAGGGCGAGCAGTACTTC CASSGPGTGEGEQYF TRBD1 TRBJ2-7 TRBV9 NA
TGTGCCAGCAGCCGCGTTCGACAGGGTACTGACACCGGGGAGCTGTTTTTT CASSRVRQGTDTGELFF TRBD1 TRBJ2-2 TRBV7-3 NA
TGTGCCATCAGTGAGTCGGGCTATGGCTACACCTTC CAISESGYGYTF NA TRBJ1-2 TRBV10-3 NA
TGCGCCAGCAGCCAAGGGACTAGCGGGGGGCCCTACGAGCAGTACTTC CASSQGTSGGPYEQYF TRBD2 TRBJ2-7 TRBV4-3 few
TGTGCCAGCACCATAACCGGCGGCCTCAATCAGCCCCAGCATTTT CASTITGGLNQPQHF NA TRBJ1-5 TRBV28 NA
TGTGCCAGCAGCCAAGTTGCCAGCCATGAAGGTTACAATGAGCAGTTCTTC CASSQVASHEGYNEQFF NA TRBJ2-1 TRBV3-1/TRBV3-2 once
TGTGCCAGTAGTATAACTAGCGGGGGCAATGAGCAGTTCTTC CASSITSGGNEQFF TRBD2 TRBJ2-1 TRBV19 few
TGTGCCAGCAGCGTAGCGTCCGGTTTCCAAAACATTCAGTACTTC CASSVASGFQNIQYF NA TRBJ2-4 TRBV9 NA
TGTGCCAGTAGTACCCTAGGACAGGGCAATCAGCCCCAGCATTTT CASSTLGQGNQPQHF TRBD1 TRBJ1-5 TRBV19 NA
TGTGCCAGCAGCATCACAGTGAACACTGAAGCTTTCTTT CASSITVNTEAFF NA TRBJ1-1 TRBV9 NA
TGTGCCAGCAGTTACGTCGGGTTACCCCTCCACTTT CASSYVGLPLHF NA TRBJ1-6 TRBV6-5 NA
TGTGCCAGCAGCTTAGACAGGGAGGATGAGCAGTTCTTC CASSLDREDEQFF NA TRBJ2-1 TRBV7-3 NA
TGTGCCAGTAGTCTCAGGGGTGGTATCACGGACACCGGGGAGCTGTTTTTT CASSLRGGITDTGELFF NA TRBJ2-2 TRBV19 few
TGCGCCAGCAGTGGGGGGCTCGACACTGAAGCTTTCTTT CASSGGLDTEAFF NA TRBJ1-1 TRBV10-1 NA
TGTGCCTGGAGTCCGGACAGGGCTCCCCAACACTTC CAWSPDRAPQHF TRBD1 TRBJ2-5 TRBV30 NA
TGTGCCAGCAGCCAAGATTTAACGAACACCGGGGAGCTGTTTTTT CASSQDLTNTGELFF NA TRBJ2-2 TRBV3-1/TRBV3-2 NA
TGCGCCAGCAGCTTGGCTAGCGGGGGGGCCCCGAACGGGGAGCTGTTTTTT CASSLASGGAPNGELFF TRBD2 TRBJ2-2 TRBV5-1 NA
TGTGCCAGCAGGGCGGACAGTCCCGAGCAGTACTTC CASRADSPEQYF NA TRBJ2-7 TRBV6-5 NA
TGTGCCAGCAGCCAAGATGGAAGCGATAGCAATCAGCCCCAGCATTTT CASSQDGSDSNQPQHF NA TRBJ1-5 TRBV3-1/TRBV3-2 once
TGTGCCAGCAGCCAAGATATCGGACCGTCCCTTGACGAGCAGTACTTC CASSQDIGPSLDEQYF NA TRBJ2-7 TRBV3-1/TRBV3-2 once
TGCGCCAGCAGCCAAGCCCCGACAGGGAGATCAAAGGGCTACACCTTC CASSQAPTGRSKGYTF TRBD1 TRBJ1-2 TRBV4-1 NA
TGCAGTGCTAGTCCGAGCAGCGGCAATTCACCCCTCCACTTT CSASPSSGNSPLHF NA TRBJ1-6 TRBV20-1 NA
TGTGCCAGCAGCAATAGAAGGACAGGGGGCGCCTACACAGATACGCAGTATTTT CASSNRRTGGAYTDTQYF TRBD1 TRBJ2-3 TRBV7-6 NA
TGTGCCAGCAGTGAAATGGGATCCAACACAGATACGCAGTATTTT CASSEMGSNTDTQYF NA TRBJ2-3 TRBV2 NA
TGTGCCAGCTCACCAGGGACCTACGAGCAGTACTTC CASSPGTYEQYF NA TRBJ2-7 TRBV18 NA
TGCGCCAGCAGCCCCATTTTTGCGGGGGGGCAGACCGGGGAGCTGTTTTTT CASSPIFAGGQTGELFF TRBD2 TRBJ2-2 TRBV4-1 NA
TGTGCCAGCAGCAAAGGCCCCGACAGGGTTGCAGATGAAAAACTGTTTTTT CASSKGPDRVADEKLFF NA TRBJ1-4 TRBV21-1 NA
TGCAGTGCTAGTCACGGGACAGGGACCCGCACAGATACGCAGTATTTT CSASHGTGTRTDTQYF TRBD1 TRBJ2-3 TRBV20-1 NA
TGTGCCAGCAGTCCGATAGGAGCCAAAAACATTCAGTACTTC CASSPIGAKNIQYF NA TRBJ2-4 TRBV6-5 NA
TGTGCCAGCAGTTTATGGGGGCAAGGCTACACCTTC CASSLWGQGYTF NA TRBJ1-2 TRBV12-3/TRBV12-4 few
TGTGCTAGTGCCCCCGTGAGTGTAACGGAGACCCAGTACTTC CASAPVSVTETQYF NA TRBJ2-5 TRBV12-5 NA
TGTGCCACCAGTGATTCTCGGCTATCGAACACCGGGGAGCTGTTTTTT CATSDSRLSNTGELFF NA TRBJ2-2 TRBV24-1 NA
TGTGCCAGCAGCCGAGAGAGATTACAGGGGAACACTGAAGCTTTCTTT CASSRERLQGNTEAFF NA TRBJ1-1 TRBV14 few
TGTGCCTCCTGGGGGGCCAACACAGATACGCAGTATTTT CASWGANTDTQYF NA TRBJ2-3 TRBV10-3 once
TGTGCCAGCAGTTTAGGACAAGAGACCCAGTACTTC CASSLGQETQYF NA TRBJ2-5 TRBV6-5 NA
TGTGCCAGCAGCGTAGAGCCTAGCGGGGCAGGAGAGACCCAGTACTTC CASSVEPSGAGETQYF TRBD2 TRBJ2-5 TRBV9 NA
TGTGCCAGCAGTCGGACAGATACCTACGAGCAGTACTTC CASSRTDTYEQYF NA TRBJ2-7 TRBV6-4 NA
TGTGCTAGTGGCCACGGGACAGTTGAAAAACTGTTTTTT CASGHGTVEKLFF TRBD1 TRBJ1-4 TRBV12-5 NA
TGTGCCAGCAGCGTAGCAGGCGGCGGCTACGAGCAGTACTTC CASSVAGGGYEQYF NA TRBJ2-7 TRBV9 once
TGTGCCAGTATCCATCAGGGGTTTCAACATTCCCTTAGCTCCTACAATGAGCAGTTCTTC CASIHQGFQHSLSSYNEQFF NA TRBJ2-1 TRBV18 NA
TGTGCCAGCAGCTTAGTTGTGACAGGGTCCTACGAGCAGTACTTC CASSLVVTGSYEQYF TRBD1 TRBJ2-7 TRBV7-2 NA
TGCGCCAGCCGGGAGGCAGGGAAAGAGACCCAGTACTTC CASREAGKETQYF TRBD2 TRBJ2-5 TRBV5-1 NA
TGTGCCAGCAGCCAACAGGGTCGAGAGACCCAGTACTTC CASSQQGRETQYF NA TRBJ2-5 TRBV7-9 few
TGTGCCAGCATCAATCCGGGACAGGAATTTGGCTACACCTTC CASINPGQEFGYTF TRBD1 TRBJ1-2 TRBV6-1 NA